The 26 T cell receptor beta chains below were found in one sample sequenced in a study of cytomegalovirus exposure and HLA in healthy donors. This PCR relied on a set of 60 Vbeta primers and 13 Jbeta primers. Some clones are missing from TCRdb's copy, which holds only in-frame ones; the method was immunoSEQ multiplex PCR. This table lists 120,000 to 150,000 clones. The sequencing sample was made of PBMCs. The receptors stem from a woman between 50 and 59 years old in good health and CMV-seronegative.

Concerning this clone: It is unclear where the CDR3 begins or ends on the DNA, so no DNA is shown, and the CDR3 is as TCRdb lists it. The chain couples TRBV21-1 to TRBJ1-3; the tabulated D call, TRBD1, remains unverified against the DNA. TRBV21-1 is shown as a pseudogene. The CDR3 numbers 21 amino acids, ends counted. The CDR3 loop is CASSHTFHTDRAYICGNTIYF.

The chain has TRBV6-8 and TRBJ1-6; the D is unclear. The CDR3 totals 15 residues. Germline values: CDR1 MNHGY, CDR2 SAAAGT. The ends were cut back, 2 bases at V and 10 bases at J, with 15 bases in the middle. The CDR3 DNA follows: TGTGCCAGCAGTTACCCCAGGTTTTGCGGGTCACCCCTCCACTTT. Translation: CASSYPRFCGSPLHF.

The rearrangement uses TRBV15 and TRBJ2-7; possibly TRBD1 for D (5 bases). CDR3 length equals 14 residues. V was trimmed by 1 base and J by 6 bases, leaving 13 bases between them. Germline V gene data show CDR1 as LNHNV and CDR2 as YYDKDF (reference sequence). The CDR3 spells CATSRVMTVVEQYF. The CDR3 nucleotides read TGTGCCACCAGCAGAGTAATGACAGTTGTCGAGCAGTACTTC.

V gene TRBV6-6 combines with J gene TRBJ1-4; 8 positions match TRBD1. V was pared by 5 bases and J by 8 bases, with 10 bases of the junction left unmatched. The CDR3 is made up of 15 amino acids. Germline values: CDR1 MNHNY, CDR2 SVGAGI (reference sequence). The CDR3 DNA sequence: TGTGCCAGCAGTCCCCAGGACAGGGTCAGAGAAAAACTGTTTTTT. This codes for CASSPQDRVREKLFF.

This chain links TRBV5-1 with TRBJ2-3; D call uncertain. Germline V gene lookup returns CDR1 SGHRS and CDR2 YFSETQ. The CDR3 loop spans 14 amino acids. V was clipped by 0 bases and J by 0 bases, with 5 bases between them. The CDR3 region is CASSLDSSTDTQYF. The CDR3 DNA is TGCGCCAGCAGCTTGGACAGCAGCACAGATACGCAGTATTTT.

V gene TRBV9 combines with J gene TRBJ2-1; 9 nucleotides agree with TRBD1. The trim removed 3 bases at V and 8 bases at J, leaving 12 bases unmatched. There are 16 residues in the CDR3. In germline, CDR1 is SGDLS, CDR2 YYNGEE. CDR3 protein: CASSALWTGDPYEQFF. CDR3 DNA: TGTGCCAGCAGCGCGCTCTGGACAGGGGATCCCTATGAGCAGTTCTTC.

The J gene is TRBJ2-1, the V gene TRBV27, with 9 bases aligning to TRBD2. This CDR3 has 17 residues. CDR1 MNHEY and CDR2 SMNVEV come from the germline V gene (reference sequence). With V trimmed by 5 bases and J by 0 bases, 8 bases remained unmatched. CDR3 loop: CASSRGLSGSSYNEQFF. In DNA form, the CDR3 reads TGTGCCAGCAGTAGGGGGCTTAGCGGGAGCTCCTACAATGAGCAGTTCTTC.

The J gene is TRBJ2-5, the V gene TRBV11-2; 11 bases match TRBD2. The trim removed 6 bases at V and 6 bases at J, leaving 12 bases unmatched. Germline CDR1 and CDR2: SGHAT and FQNNGV. The CDR3 consists of 16 residues. CDR3: CASRLSLAGEVKTQYF. The CDR3 DNA is TGTGCCAGCAGGTTATCACTAGCGGGAGAGGTTAAGACCCAGTACTTC.

The V and J genes are TRBV5-4 and TRBJ2-3, with 12 bases fitting TRBD2. The trim removed 4 bases at V and 1 base at J, leaving 4 bases unmatched. The CDR3 loop spans 16 amino acids. CDR1 SGHNT and CDR2 YYREEE come from the germline V gene (reference sequence). CDR3 in amino acids: CASSARLAGGTDTQYF. CDR3 DNA sequence: TGTGCCAGCAGCGCAAGACTAGCGGGGGGCACAGATACGCAGTATTTT.

The J gene is TRBJ2-1, the V gene TRBV5-1, with D perhaps matching TRBD2 (6 bases). V lost 0 bases to trimming and J lost 5 bases, with 15 bases between them. This CDR3 region has 16 residues. CDR1 is SGHRS and CDR2 is YFSETQ in the germline V gene. Here the CDR3 reads CASSLVRGRINNEQFF. Written as DNA, the CDR3 is TGCGCCAGCAGCTTGGTCCGGGGGAGGATAAACAATGAGCAGTTCTTC.

In the case of this clone: One end of the junction fails to match germline, which may point to a read error. The rearrangement links TRBV4-1 to TRBJ1-2; D is ambiguous. This CDR3 spans 11 amino acids. Germline V lookup: CDR1 MGHRA, CDR2 YSYEKL. The CDR3, as DNA: TGCGCCAGCAGCCAAGCTAATAGACTTAACTTC. It translates to CASSQANRLNF.

The V and J genes are TRBV18 and TRBJ2-5; TRBD1 matches at 11 bases. This CDR3 is built from 14 residues. V dropped 4 bases and J dropped 5; count of bases not matched to a gene: 3. Germline V gene sequence: CDR1 KGHSH, CDR2 LQKENI. The CDR3 sequence is CASSRTGGDETQYF. The CDR3 DNA follows: TGTGCCAGCTCACGGACAGGGGGCGACGAGACCCAGTACTTC. The whole variable domain, remainder taken from reference TRBV18 and TRBJ2-5, is NAGVMQNPRHLVRRRGQEARLRCSPMKGHSHVYWYRQLPEEGLKFMVYLQKENIIDESGMPKERFSAEFPKEGPSILRIQQVVRGDSAAYFCASSRTGGDETQYFGPGTRLLVL.

V and J are TRBV4-1 and TRBJ1-1; maybe TRBD1 (5 bases). Germline assignment: CDR1 MGHRA and CDR2 YSYEKL. The CDR3 is made up of 14 amino acids. V was clipped by 3 bases and J by 1 base, with 9 bases between them. CDR3 protein: CASSHPGGNTEAFF. The CDR3 nucleotides read TGCGCCAGCAGCCACCCCGGGGGGAACACTGAAGCTTTCTTT.

The chain joins TRBV10-3 to TRBJ1-4; D remains ambiguous. Trimming pared 10 bases from V and 2 bases from J, leaving 11 bases between. Per the germline V gene, CDR1 is ENHRY and CDR2 is SYGVKD. CDR3 size: 13 residues. This CDR3 is CATAEVTNEKLFF. CDR3 coding DNA: TGTGCCACGGCGGAAGTCACTAATGAAAAACTGTTTTTT.

About this clone: Other DNA sequences in this specimen translate into the identical CDR3. The V call is TRBV5-6, the J call TRBJ2-7; TRBD1 matches 7 bases. The CDR3 totals 13 residues. Germline-derived CDR1 and CDR2 are SGHDT and YYEEEE. The junction had 3 bases not matched to a gene; V was cut back by 4 bases and J by 2 bases. CDR3 DNA sequence: TGTGCCAGCAGCCCAGGGACAGCCTACGAGCAGTACTTC. Translating gives CASSPGTAYEQYF.

The CDR3 spells CASSIAGVLYEQYF. The CDR3 DNA sequence: TGTGCCAGTAGTATAGCGGGAGTGCTCTACGAGCAGTACTTC. The gene calls are TRBV19 and TRBJ2-7, with D perhaps TRBD2 (6 bases). Trimming stripped 1 base from V and 3 bases from J, with 10 bases between. There are 14 residues in the CDR3. In germline, CDR1 is LNHDA, CDR2 SQIVND (reference sequence).

This chain uses TRBV2 with TRBJ2-2, with TRBD2 matching over 7 bases. This CDR3 has 14 amino acids. The germline V gene encodes CDR1 SNHLY and CDR2 FYNNEI. V shed 9 bases and J 5 bases; nucleotides not matched to a gene: 9. The CDR3: CASEQERGTGELFF. The DNA for the CDR3 is TGTGCCAGTGAGCAGGAGCGGGGTACCGGGGAGCTGTTTTTT.

The chain links TRBV9 to TRBJ2-1; 10 bases are a match to TRBD2. Germline CDR1 SGDLS, CDR2 YYNGEE. The trim removed 3 bases at V and 6 bases at J, leaving 6 bases unmatched. This CDR3 contains 15 residues. The CDR3 here is CASSDGSGGFNEQFF. The CDR3 DNA follows: TGTGCCAGCAGCGATGGTAGCGGGGGGTTCAATGAGCAGTTCTTC.

This chain's CDR3 is CASSLQAGIEETQYF. The CDR3 DNA follows: TGTGCCAGCAGCTTGCAAGCGGGGATTGAAGAGACCCAGTACTTC. The chain is built from TRBV7-9 and TRBJ2-5, with 7 positions matching TRBD2. The V gene's germline CDR1 is SEHNR and CDR2 FQNEAQ (reference sequence). V lost 3 bases, J lost 3 bases, and 7 bases stayed unmatched. This CDR3 is 15 amino acids long.

The chain employs TRBV5-4 and TRBJ2-5; TRBD2 agrees at 14 bases. Germline CDR1 SGHNT, CDR2 YYREEE (reference sequence). CDR3 length equals 17 residues. V trimming: 3 bases; J trimming: 5 bases; junction bases outside the gene matches: 9. The chain's CDR3 is CASSWGGTSGRGETQYF. The CDR3 region has the DNA TGTGCCAGCAGCTGGGGGGGGACTAGCGGGAGAGGGGAGACCCAGTACTTC. The full variable domain, its missing parts supplied by reference TRBV5-4 and TRBJ2-5, is ETGVTQSPTHLIKTRGQQVTLRCSSQSGHNTVSWYQQALGQGPQFIFQYYREEENGRGNFPPRFSGLQFPNYSSELNVNALELDDSALYLCASSWGGTSGRGETQYFGPGTRLLVL.

The chain uses TRBV12-2 and TRBJ2-1; the listed D gene, TRBD1, was not tested against the DNA. TRBV12-2 is a listed pseudogene. The CDR3 is made up of 14 amino acids. CDR3 in DNA: TGTGCAAGTCGCTCCGGCGACAGGGTGAGTGAGCAGTTCTTC. Its protein product is CASRSGDRVSEQFF.

The rearrangement links TRBV6-5 to TRBJ1-2; D gene unclear. Germline assignment: CDR1 MNHEY and CDR2 SVGAGI. CDR3 length: 14 amino acids. The V end lost 4 bases, the J end lost 3 bases, and 12 bases lay between the germline ends. CDR3 nucleotides: TGTGCCAGCAGTTTAGAGCCCGGGGACTATGGCTACACCTTC. Protein sequence: CASSLEPGDYGYTF.

The V and J genes are TRBV14 and TRBJ1-6, with TRBD1 identical over 7 bases. Germline V gene data show CDR1 as SGHDN and CDR2 as FVKESK. V dropped 0 bases and J dropped 4; count of bases not matched to a gene: 3. This CDR3 is built from 16 residues. The CDR3 sequence: CASSQDTGAYNSPLHF. The CDR3 region has the DNA TGTGCCAGCAGCCAAGATACAGGGGCGTATAATTCACCCCTCCACTTT.

The V call is TRBV7-6, the J call TRBJ1-3; weak D call: TRBD1 (6 bases). CDR3 length equals 16 residues. Germline V gene sequence: CDR1 SGHVS, CDR2 FNYEAQ. Trimming removed 1 base from V and 0 bases from J, with 10 bases in between. The CDR3 nucleotides are TGTGCCAGCAGCTTAGGACAGGCCATCTCTGGAAACACCATATATTTT. It yields the protein CASSLGQAISGNTIYF.

In nucleotides, the CDR3 is TGTGCCAGTAGCCGGGACAGGGAAGGTGCTCAGCCCCAGCATTTT. It specifies CASSRDREGAQPQHF. The V call is TRBV19, the J call TRBJ1-5, with TRBD1 matching over 9 bases. Germline CDR1 is LNHDA and CDR2 is SQIVND (reference sequence). This CDR3 has 15 residues. V lost 6 bases, J lost 6 bases, and 9 bases stayed unmatched.

The rearrangement uses TRBV7-9 and TRBJ2-7, with TRBD2 as a possible D gene (6 bases). This CDR3 contains 12 residues. V was clipped by 6 bases and J by 4 bases, with 10 bases between them. CDR1 and CDR2 from the germline V gene are SEHNR and FQNEAQ (reference sequence). CDR3 region: CASRGGGYEQYF. CDR3 sequence (DNA): TGTGCCAGCAGGGGGGGAGGTTACGAGCAGTACTTC.